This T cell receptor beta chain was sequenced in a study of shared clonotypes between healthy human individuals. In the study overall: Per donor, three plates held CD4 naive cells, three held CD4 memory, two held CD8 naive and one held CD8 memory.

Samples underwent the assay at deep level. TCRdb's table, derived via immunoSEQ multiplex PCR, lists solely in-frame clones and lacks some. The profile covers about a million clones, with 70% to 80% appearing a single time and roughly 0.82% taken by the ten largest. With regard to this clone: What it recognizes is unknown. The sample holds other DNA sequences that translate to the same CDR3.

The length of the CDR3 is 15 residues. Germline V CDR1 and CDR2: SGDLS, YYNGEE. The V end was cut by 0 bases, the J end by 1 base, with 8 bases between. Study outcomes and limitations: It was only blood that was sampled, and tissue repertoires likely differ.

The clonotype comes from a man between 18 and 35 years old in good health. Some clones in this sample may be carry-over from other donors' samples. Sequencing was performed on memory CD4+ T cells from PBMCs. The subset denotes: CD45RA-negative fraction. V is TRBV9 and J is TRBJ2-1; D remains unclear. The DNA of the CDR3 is TGTGCCAGCAGCGTAGACGGAAATTCCTACAATGAGCAGTTCTTC. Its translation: CASSVDGNSYNEQFF.